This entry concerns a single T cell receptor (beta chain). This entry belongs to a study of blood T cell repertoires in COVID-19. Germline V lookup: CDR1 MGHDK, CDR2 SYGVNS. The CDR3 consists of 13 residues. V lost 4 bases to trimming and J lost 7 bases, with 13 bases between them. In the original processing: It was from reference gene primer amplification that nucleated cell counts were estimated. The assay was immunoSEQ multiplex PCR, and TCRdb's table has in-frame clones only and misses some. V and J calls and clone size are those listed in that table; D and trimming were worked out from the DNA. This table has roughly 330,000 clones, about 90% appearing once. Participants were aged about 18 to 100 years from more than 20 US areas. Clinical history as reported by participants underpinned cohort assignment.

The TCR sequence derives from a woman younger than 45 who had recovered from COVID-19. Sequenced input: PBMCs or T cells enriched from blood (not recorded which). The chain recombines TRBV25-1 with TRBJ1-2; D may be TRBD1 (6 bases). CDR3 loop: CASSAPQGFGYTF. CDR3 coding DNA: TGTGCCAGCAGTGCACCACAGGGCTTTGGCTACACCTTC.